This T cell receptor (beta chain) was retrieved from a study of T cell responses to AZD1222 COVID-19 vaccine. Measured with immunoSEQ multiplex PCR; TCRdb has only the in-frame clones, and not every one. The sample has tens of thousands of clones, over 75% seen once. Study conclusions and caveats: CD4 TCRs associated with vaccination spanned spike, dominating at 160-218 and 743-854.

This clone occurred a few times. Its antigen is unidentified. The clonotype originates from an adult in good health. The sequenced sample was peripheral blood, obtained on day 0 of AZD1222 vaccination.

Written as DNA, the CDR3 is TGTGCCAGCAGCTTAGGGGGCCAGGGGGGACAGCCCCAGCATTTT. This encodes CASSLGGQGGQPQHF. J is TRBJ1-5 and V is TRBV11-2; 7 positions agree with TRBD1. V lost 1 base and J lost 7; bases outside the gene matches: 7. Germline V lookup: CDR1 SGHAT, CDR2 FQNNGV. The CDR3 has 15 amino acids.